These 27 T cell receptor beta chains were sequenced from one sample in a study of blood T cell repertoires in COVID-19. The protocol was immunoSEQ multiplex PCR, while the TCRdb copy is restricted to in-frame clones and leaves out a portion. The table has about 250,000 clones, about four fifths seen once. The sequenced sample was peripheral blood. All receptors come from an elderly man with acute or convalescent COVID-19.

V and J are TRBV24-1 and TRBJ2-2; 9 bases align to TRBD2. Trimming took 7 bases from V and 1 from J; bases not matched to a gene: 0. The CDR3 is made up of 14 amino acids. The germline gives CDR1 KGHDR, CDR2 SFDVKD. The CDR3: CATRAGGNTGELFF. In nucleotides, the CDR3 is TGTGCCACCAGAGCGGGAGGGAACACCGGGGAGCTGTTTTTT.

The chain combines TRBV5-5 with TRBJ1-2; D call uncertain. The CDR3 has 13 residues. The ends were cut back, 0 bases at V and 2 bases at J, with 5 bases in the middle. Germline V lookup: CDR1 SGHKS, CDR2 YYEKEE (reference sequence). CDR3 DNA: TGTGCCAGCAGCTTGGAACAGAACTATGGCTACACCTTC. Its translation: CASSLEQNYGYTF.

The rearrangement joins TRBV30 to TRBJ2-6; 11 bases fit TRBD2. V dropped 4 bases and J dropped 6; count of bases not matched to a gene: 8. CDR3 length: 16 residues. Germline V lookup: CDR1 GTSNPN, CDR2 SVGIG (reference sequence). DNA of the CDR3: TGTGCCTGGACCCGACTAGCGGGGCAGGAGGCCAACGTCCTGACTTTC. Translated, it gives CAWTRLAGQEANVLTF.

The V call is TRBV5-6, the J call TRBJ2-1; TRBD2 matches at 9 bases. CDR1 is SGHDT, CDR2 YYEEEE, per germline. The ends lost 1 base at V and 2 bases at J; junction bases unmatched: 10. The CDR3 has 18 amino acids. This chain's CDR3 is CASSLNSFGGRAYNEQFF. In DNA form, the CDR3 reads TGTGCCAGCAGCTTGAATAGTTTCGGCGGGAGGGCCTACAATGAGCAGTTCTTC.

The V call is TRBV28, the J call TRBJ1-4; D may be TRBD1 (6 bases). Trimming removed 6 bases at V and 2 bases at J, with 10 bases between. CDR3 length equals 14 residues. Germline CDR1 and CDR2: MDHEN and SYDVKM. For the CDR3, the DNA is TGTGCCAGCAGCAGGGGTTTCACTAATGAAAAACTGTTTTTT. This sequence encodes CASSRGFTNEKLFF.

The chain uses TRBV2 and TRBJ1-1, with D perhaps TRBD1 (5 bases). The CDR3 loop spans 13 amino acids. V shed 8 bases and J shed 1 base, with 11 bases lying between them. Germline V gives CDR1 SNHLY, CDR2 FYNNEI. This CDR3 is CASQAGPNTEAFF. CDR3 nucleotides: TGTGCCAGCCAGGCAGGGCCGAACACTGAAGCTTTCTTT.

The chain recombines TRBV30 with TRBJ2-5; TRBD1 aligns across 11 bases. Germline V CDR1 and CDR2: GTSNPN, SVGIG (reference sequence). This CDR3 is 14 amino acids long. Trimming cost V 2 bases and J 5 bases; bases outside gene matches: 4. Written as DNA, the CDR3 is TGTGCCTGGAGTCGGACAGGGGGCGCGGAGACCCAGTACTTC. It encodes CAWSRTGGAETQYF. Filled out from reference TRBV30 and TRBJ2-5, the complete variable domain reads SQTIHQWPATLVQPVGSPLSLECTVEGTSNPNLYWYRQAAGRGLQLLFYSVGIGQISSEVPQNLSASRPQDRQFILSSKKLLLSDSGFYLCAWSRTGGAETQYFGPGTRLLVL.

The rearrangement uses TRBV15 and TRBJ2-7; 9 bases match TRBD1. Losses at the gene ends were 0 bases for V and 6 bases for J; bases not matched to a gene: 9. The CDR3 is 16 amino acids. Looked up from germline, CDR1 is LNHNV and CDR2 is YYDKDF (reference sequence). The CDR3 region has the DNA TGTGCCACCAGCAGAGATTATACAGGGGGCTTATCCGAGCAGTACTTC. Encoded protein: CATSRDYTGGLSEQYF.

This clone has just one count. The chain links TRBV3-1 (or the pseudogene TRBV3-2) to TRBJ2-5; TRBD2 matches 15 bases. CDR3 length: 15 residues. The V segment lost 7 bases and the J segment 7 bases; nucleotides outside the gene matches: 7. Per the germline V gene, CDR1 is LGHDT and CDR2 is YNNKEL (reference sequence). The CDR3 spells CASTQRGLAGGTQYF. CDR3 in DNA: TGTGCCAGCACGCAGCGGGGACTAGCGGGGGGGACCCAGTACTTC.

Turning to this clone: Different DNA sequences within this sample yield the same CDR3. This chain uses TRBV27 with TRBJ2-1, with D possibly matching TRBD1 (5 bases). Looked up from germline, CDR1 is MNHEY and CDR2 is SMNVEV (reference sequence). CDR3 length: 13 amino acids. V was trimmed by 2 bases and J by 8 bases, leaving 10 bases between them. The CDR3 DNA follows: TGTGCCAGCAGTTTAGGGCAGGGCTATGAGCAGTTCTTC. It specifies CASSLGQGYEQFF.

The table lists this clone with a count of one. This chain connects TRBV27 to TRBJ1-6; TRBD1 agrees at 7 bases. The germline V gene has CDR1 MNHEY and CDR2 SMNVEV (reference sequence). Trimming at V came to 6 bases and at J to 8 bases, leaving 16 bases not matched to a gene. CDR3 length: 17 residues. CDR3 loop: CASRAEGTVGPHSPLHF. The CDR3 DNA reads TGTGCCAGCAGAGCGGAGGGGACAGTAGGGCCACATTCACCCCTCCACTTT.

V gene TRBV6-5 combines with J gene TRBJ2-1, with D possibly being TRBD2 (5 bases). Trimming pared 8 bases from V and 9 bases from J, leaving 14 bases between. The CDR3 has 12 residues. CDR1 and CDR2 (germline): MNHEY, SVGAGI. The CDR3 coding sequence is TGTGCCAGCCGCACGGGGTGGGGTGAGCAGTTCTTC. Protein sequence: CASRTGWGEQFF.

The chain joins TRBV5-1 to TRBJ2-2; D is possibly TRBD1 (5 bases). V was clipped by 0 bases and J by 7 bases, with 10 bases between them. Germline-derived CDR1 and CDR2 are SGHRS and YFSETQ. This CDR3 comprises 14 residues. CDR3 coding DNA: TGCGCCAGCAGCTTGGCAGGGTATAACGGGGAGCTGTTTTTT. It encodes CASSLAGYNGELFF.

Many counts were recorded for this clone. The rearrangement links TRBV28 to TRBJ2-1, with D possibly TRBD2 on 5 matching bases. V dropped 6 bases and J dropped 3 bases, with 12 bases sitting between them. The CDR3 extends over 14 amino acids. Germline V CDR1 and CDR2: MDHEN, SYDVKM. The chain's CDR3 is CASRDYGDYNEQFF. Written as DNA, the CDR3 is TGTGCCAGCAGAGATTACGGGGACTACAATGAGCAGTTCTTC.

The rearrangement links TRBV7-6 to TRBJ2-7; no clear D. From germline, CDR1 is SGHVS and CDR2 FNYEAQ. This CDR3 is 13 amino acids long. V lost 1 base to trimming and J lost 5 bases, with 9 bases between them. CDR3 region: CASSLVPFDEQYF. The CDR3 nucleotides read TGTGCCAGCAGCTTAGTTCCCTTTGACGAGCAGTACTTC.

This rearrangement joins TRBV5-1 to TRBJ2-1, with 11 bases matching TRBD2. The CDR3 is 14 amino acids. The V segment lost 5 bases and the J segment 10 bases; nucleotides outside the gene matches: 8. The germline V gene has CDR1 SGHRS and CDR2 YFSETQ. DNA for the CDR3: TGCGCCAGCAGTTCCGGGACTAGCGGAGTAGAGCAGTTCTTC. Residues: CASSSGTSGVEQFF.

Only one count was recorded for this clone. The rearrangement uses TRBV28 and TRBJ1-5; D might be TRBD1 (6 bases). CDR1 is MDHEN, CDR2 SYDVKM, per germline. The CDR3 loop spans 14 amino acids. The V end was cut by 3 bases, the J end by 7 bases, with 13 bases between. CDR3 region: CASSFPSGVQPQHF. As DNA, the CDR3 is TGTGCCAGCAGTTTCCCGTCAGGGGTGCAGCCCCAGCATTTT.

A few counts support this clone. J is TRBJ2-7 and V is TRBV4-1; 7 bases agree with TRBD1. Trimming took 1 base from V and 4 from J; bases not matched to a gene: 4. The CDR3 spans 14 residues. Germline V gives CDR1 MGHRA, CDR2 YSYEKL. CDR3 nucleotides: TGCGCCAGCAGCCAAGTCGGCAGGGGGTACGAGCAGTACTTC. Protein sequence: CASSQVGRGYEQYF.

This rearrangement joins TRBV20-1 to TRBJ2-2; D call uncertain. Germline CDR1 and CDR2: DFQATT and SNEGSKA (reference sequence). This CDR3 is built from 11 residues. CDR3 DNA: TGCAGCAGCAGAGGAACCGGGGAGCTGTTTTTT. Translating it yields CSSRGTGELFF.

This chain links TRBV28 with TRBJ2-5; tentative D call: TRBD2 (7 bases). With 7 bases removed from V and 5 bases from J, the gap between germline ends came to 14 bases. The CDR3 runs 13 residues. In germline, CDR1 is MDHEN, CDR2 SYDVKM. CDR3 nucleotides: TGTGCCAGCACTGGGGGGGGCCGGGAGACCCAGTACTTC. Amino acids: CASTGGGRETQYF.

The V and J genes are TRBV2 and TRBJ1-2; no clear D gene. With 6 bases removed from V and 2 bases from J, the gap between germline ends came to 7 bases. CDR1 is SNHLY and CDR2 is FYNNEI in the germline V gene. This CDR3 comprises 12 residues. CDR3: CASSYSNYGYTF. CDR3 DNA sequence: TGTGCCAGCAGCTATTCAAACTATGGCTACACCTTC.

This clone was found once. The CDR3 nucleotides read TGTGCCAGCAGAAACCCGGGACAGGGCATTGAGCAGTACTTC. Translation gives CASRNPGQGIEQYF. The rearrangement uses TRBV2 and TRBJ2-7, with 9 positions matching TRBD1. J lost 7 bases, V lost 6 bases, and 10 bases had no gene match. This CDR3 comprises 14 residues. Germline V CDR1 and CDR2: SNHLY, FYNNEI.

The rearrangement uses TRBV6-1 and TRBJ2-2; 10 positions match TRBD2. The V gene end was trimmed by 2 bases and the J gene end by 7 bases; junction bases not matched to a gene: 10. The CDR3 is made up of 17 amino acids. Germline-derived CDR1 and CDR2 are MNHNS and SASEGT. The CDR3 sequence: CASSERASGRRNGELFF. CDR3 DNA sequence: TGTGCCAGCAGTGAAAGGGCTAGCGGGAGAAGAAACGGGGAGCTGTTTTTT.

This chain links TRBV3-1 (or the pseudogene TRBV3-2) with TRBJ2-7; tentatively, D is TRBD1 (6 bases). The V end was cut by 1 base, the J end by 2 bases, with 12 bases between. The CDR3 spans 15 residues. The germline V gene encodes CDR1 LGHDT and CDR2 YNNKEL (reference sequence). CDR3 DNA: TGTGCCAGCAGCCAAGTAAATGACAGGCCCTACGAGCAGTACTTC. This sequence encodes CASSQVNDRPYEQYF.

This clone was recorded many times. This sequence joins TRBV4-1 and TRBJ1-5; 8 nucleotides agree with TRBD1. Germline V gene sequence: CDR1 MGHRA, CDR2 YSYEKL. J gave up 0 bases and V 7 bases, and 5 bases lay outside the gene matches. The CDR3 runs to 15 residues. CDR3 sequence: CASKQGEGSNQPQHF. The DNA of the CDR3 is TGCGCCAGCAAACAGGGGGAAGGTAGCAATCAGCCCCAGCATTTT.

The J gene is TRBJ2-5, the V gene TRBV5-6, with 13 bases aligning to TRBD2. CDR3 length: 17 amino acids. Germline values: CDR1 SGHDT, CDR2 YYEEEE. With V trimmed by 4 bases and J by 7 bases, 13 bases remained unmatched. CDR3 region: CASSTTTGLAGEGTQYF. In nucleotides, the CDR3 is TGTGCCAGCAGCACCACTACCGGACTAGCGGGGGAGGGGACCCAGTACTTC.

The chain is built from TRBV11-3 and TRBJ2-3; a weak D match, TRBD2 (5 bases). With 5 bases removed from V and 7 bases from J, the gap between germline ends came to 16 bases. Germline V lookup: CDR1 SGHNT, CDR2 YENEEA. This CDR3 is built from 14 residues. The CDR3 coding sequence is TGTGCCAGCAGCCCAGGACGGGGTGGTAATACGCAGTATTTT. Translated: CASSPGRGGNTQYF. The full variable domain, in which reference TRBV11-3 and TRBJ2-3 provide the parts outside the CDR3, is EAGVVQSPRYKIIEKKQPVAFWCNPISGHNTLYWYLQNLGQGPELLIRYENEEAVDDSQLPKDRFSAERLKGVDSTLKIQPAELGDSAVYLCASSPGRGGNTQYFGPGTRLTVL.